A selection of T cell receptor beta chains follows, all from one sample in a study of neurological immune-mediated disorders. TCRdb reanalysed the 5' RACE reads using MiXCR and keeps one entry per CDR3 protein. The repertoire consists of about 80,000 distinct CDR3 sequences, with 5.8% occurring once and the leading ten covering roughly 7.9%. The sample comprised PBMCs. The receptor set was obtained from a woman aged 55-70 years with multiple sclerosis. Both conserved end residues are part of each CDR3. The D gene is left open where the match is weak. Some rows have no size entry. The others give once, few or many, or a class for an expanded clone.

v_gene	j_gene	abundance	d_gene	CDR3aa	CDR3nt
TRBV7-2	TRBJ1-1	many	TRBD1	CASSLDGTGITEAFF	TGTGCCAGCAGCTTAGACGGGACAGGGATCACTGAAGCTTTCTTT
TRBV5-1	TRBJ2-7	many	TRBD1	CASGQGVQAEQYF	TGCGCCAGCGGACAGGGGGTGCAGGCCGAGCAGTACTTC
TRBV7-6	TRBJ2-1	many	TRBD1	CASSFTGTGVDEQFF	TGTGCCAGCAGCTTTACCGGGACAGGGGTGGATGAGCAGTTCTTC
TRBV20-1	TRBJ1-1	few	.	CSGGRGTEAFF	TGCAGTGGGGGACGTGGGACTGAAGCTTTCTTT
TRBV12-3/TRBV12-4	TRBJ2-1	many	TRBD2	CASSPRAGGSNEQFF	TGTGCCAGCAGCCCAAGGGCGGGGGGATCAAATGAGCAGTTCTTC
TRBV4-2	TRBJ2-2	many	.	CASSQVSWGEAGELFF	TGTGCCAGCAGCCAAGTTAGCTGGGGTGAGGCCGGGGAGCTGTTTTTT
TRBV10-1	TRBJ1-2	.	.	CASSVPSGDGYTF	TGCGCCAGCAGTGTGCCCTCGGGGGATGGCTACACCTTC
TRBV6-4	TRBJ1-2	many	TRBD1	CASSPGQLNYGYTF	TGTGCCAGCAGTCCGGGACAGCTTAACTATGGCTACACCTTC
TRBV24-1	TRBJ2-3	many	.	CATSDFGIDTQYF	TGTGCCACCAGTGATTTTGGGATAGATACGCAGTATTTT
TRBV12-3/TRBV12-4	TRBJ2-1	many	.	CASSLQATLQQFF	TGTGCCAGCAGTTTGCAGGCTACCCTACAACAGTTCTTC
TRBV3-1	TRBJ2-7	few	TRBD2	CASSQLAGAYEQYF	TGTGCCAGCAGCCAGCTAGCGGGGGCCTACGAGCAGTACTTC